A single sample is the source of the 28 T cell receptor beta chains below, sequenced in a study of T-cell reconstitution after alpha-beta-depleted transplantation in children (dated by TCRdb to 2015 to 2016). Libraries came from PCR. TCRdb records Illumina HiSeq 2500 as the sequencer. TCR library preparation used molecular barcoding, with unique molecular identifiers applied to normalize quantification of the TCRbeta repertoire. TCRdb reworked the public reads: Q25 trimming with fastp, MiXCR clone assembly, productive beta chains retained. Records with the same CDR3 protein are collapsed into one entry carrying the most frequent genes and DNA. The sample includes hundreds of thousands of distinct CDR3 sequences, with roughly 33% observed a single time. The top ten hold around 2.5% of the sample. The sample here was PBMCs from the stem cell graft donor, taken from the stem cell graft. The receptors originated from a human donor who donated a stem cell graft to a child with aplastic anemia.

The chain is built from TRBV18 and TRBJ2-7, with 10 bases identical to TRBD1. The V segment lost 4 bases and the J segment 6 bases; nucleotides outside the gene matches: 12. Germline V gene data show CDR1 as KGHSH and CDR2 as LQKENI. CDR3 size: 16 residues. The DNA for the CDR3 is TGTGCCAGCTCACTTCGCTCCGGGACAGGGGATTCCGAGCAGTACTTC. Amino acid sequence: CASSLRSGTGDSEQYF.

This clonotype was counted only a few times. V is TRBV20-1 and J is TRBJ1-2; 9 nucleotides match TRBD1. Per germline, CDR1 DFQATT and CDR2 SNEGSKA (reference sequence). After removal of 6 bases from V and 4 bases from J, the junction contained 3 bases not matched to a gene. The CDR3 loop spans 12 amino acids. DNA for the CDR3: TGCAGTGCGGGGACAGGGACCTATGGCTACACCTTC. This codes for CSAGTGTYGYTF.

This clonotype was counted ten times or more. The chain joins TRBV10-3 to TRBJ1-1, with D tentatively TRBD1 (6 bases). This CDR3 has 13 residues. V was cut by 7 bases and J by 1 base, with 10 bases left in between. CDR1 ENHRY and CDR2 SYGVKD come from the germline V gene. CDR3 in DNA: TGTGCCATCAAGGGGGGCCAGAACACTGAAGCTTTCTTT. It is translated as CAIKGGQNTEAFF.

This clonotype was detected a few times. The gene calls are TRBV20-1 and TRBJ2-1; weak D call: TRBD2 (6 bases). The CDR3 length is 15 residues. Per the germline V gene, CDR1 is DFQATT and CDR2 is SNEGSKA (reference sequence). V lost 1 base and J lost 9, with 19 bases in between. The CDR3 spells CSARGFSQGAGEQFF. The DNA of the CDR3 is TGCAGTGCTAGAGGTTTTAGTCAGGGAGCGGGTGAGCAGTTCTTC.

The genes are TRBV7-8 and TRBJ2-3, with D possibly matching TRBD2 (6 bases). Trimming took off 5 bases at V and 6 bases at J, with 12 bases between the two ends. Germline V gene lookup returns CDR1 SGHVS and CDR2 FQNEAQ. The CDR3 contains 13 residues. The CDR3 here is CASSHGAGDTQYF. CDR3 DNA: TGTGCCAGCAGCCATGGGGCGGGGGATACGCAGTATTTT.

This clonotype was counted a few times. CDR3 sequence (DNA): TGTGCCAGCAGCACCTGGGGGGGACAGCAAGGTGAAGGCTACACCTTC. This encodes CASSTWGGQQGEGYTF. The gene calls are TRBV5-5 and TRBJ1-2, with TRBD1 matching 7 bases. Germline assignment: CDR1 SGHKS and CDR2 YYEKEE (reference sequence). This CDR3 is built from 16 residues. The V and J ends lost 4 bases and 8 bases, in that order; junction bases with no gene match: 17.

The chain couples TRBV4-3 to TRBJ1-1; a possible D gene is TRBD1 (6 bases). With 8 bases removed from V and 8 bases from J, the gap between germline ends came to 21 bases. The CDR3 has 14 residues. Germline CDR1 and CDR2: LGHNA and YSLEER. The DNA for the CDR3 is TGCGCCAGCTCCATACAGGGACAAGGCGGGGAAGCTTTCTTT. Its translation: CASSIQGQGGEAFF.

The gene calls are TRBV7-2 and TRBJ1-1, with no clear D. Germline V CDR1 and CDR2: SGHTA, FQGNSA. V was pared by 6 bases and J by 6 bases, with 17 bases between. The CDR3 consists of 14 residues. CDR3 protein: CASSLKWSSSEAFF. The CDR3 DNA reads as TGTGCCAGCAGTCTAAAATGGAGCAGTTCTGAAGCTTTCTTT.

V gene TRBV7-7 combines with J gene TRBJ2-2; 8 bases fit TRBD2. The germline CDR1 and CDR2 sequences are SSHAT and FNYEAQ (reference sequence). V was pared by 5 bases and J by 6 bases, with 5 bases of the junction left unmatched. The CDR3 runs to 14 residues. CDR3 bases: TGTGCCAGCAGCCCCCGGGGGGGGTCCGGGGAGCTGTTTTTT. This codes for CASSPRGGSGELFF.

This clonotype was counted only a few times. The chain recombines TRBV5-6 with TRBJ2-1, with D tentatively TRBD1 (5 bases). CDR3 length: 13 amino acids. CDR1 and CDR2 (germline): SGHDT, YYEEEE. V was pared by 0 bases and J by 4 bases, with 5 bases between. The DNA of the CDR3 is TGTGCCAGCAGCTTGGACAGGTACAATGAGCAGTTCTTC. It codes for CASSLDRYNEQFF.

The chain is built from TRBV28 and TRBJ2-2; 9 bases are a match to TRBD2. The CDR3 consists of 16 residues. The germline V gene has CDR1 MDHEN and CDR2 SYDVKM. The V gene end was trimmed by 5 bases and the J gene end by 4 bases; junction bases not matched to a gene: 8. DNA of the CDR3: TGTGCCAGCAGTCAAATAGCGGGAGCGGTCACCGGGGAGCTGTTTTTT. Its protein product is CASSQIAGAVTGELFF. The full variable domain, its missing parts supplied by reference TRBV28 and TRBJ2-2, is DVKVTQSSRYLVKRTGEKVFLECVQDMDHENMFWYRQDPGLGLRLIYFSYDVKMKEKGDIPEGYSVSREKKERFSLILESASTNQTSMYLCASSQIAGAVTGELFFGEGSRLTVL.

This clonotype was seen a few times. The CDR3 sequence: CASSYSESVAEKLFF. In DNA, the CDR3 is TGTGCCAGCAGTTACTCGGAGAGCGTAGCCGAAAAACTGTTTTTT. The chain has TRBV6-5 and TRBJ1-4, with D hard to call. This CDR3 contains 15 residues. V shed 0 bases and J shed 8 bases, with 13 bases lying between them. Germline assignment: CDR1 MNHEY and CDR2 SVGAGI.

The chain joins TRBV6-6 to TRBJ2-1; the match to TRBD1 covers 8 bases. This CDR3 region has 14 residues. Germline CDR1 and CDR2: MNHNY and SVGAGI (reference sequence). The trim removed 11 bases at V and 5 bases at J, leaving 11 bases unmatched. CDR3 in amino acids: CAAHKDRVDNEQFF. The DNA for the CDR3 is TGTGCCGCCCATAAGGACAGGGTGGACAATGAGCAGTTCTTC.

The chain links TRBV30 to TRBJ2-1, with D perhaps TRBD2 (6 bases). Trimming left V 0 bases short and J 10 bases short, with 16 bases between. The CDR3 totals 14 residues. CDR1 is GTSNPN, CDR2 SVGIG, per germline (reference sequence). Here the CDR3 DNA reads TGTGCCTGGAGTGTGAGACTAGTAGCTAGGGAGCAGTTCTTC. Encoded protein: CAWSVRLVAREQFF.

This clonotype turned up a few times. The genes are TRBV11-2 and TRBJ2-3, with TRBD2 matching 7 bases. CDR1 SGHAT and CDR2 FQNNGV come from the germline V gene. The CDR3 sequence is 14 residues long. V was clipped by 2 bases and J by 4 bases; unmatched bases: 3. CDR3 sequence reads: CASSLTGGADTQYF. The CDR3 coding sequence is TGTGCCAGCAGCTTAACGGGAGGAGCAGATACGCAGTATTTT.

This clonotype was counted only a few times. The chain joins TRBV7-2 to TRBJ2-1; 11 nucleotides match TRBD1. Per the germline V gene, CDR1 is SGHTA and CDR2 is FQGNSA. J lost 3 bases, V lost 6 bases, and 4 bases had no gene match. The CDR3 is 15 residues long. CDR3 bases: TGTGCCAGCAGACAGGACAGGGGGCTCTACAATGAGCAGTTCTTC. As protein: CASRQDRGLYNEQFF.

The CDR3 DNA follows: TGTGCCAGCAGTTTTAGGGGCGCCGGGACCCAGTACTTC. Translated, it gives CASSFRGAGTQYF. The rearrangement joins TRBV12-3 or TRBV12-4 to TRBJ2-5; possible D gene TRBD1, 5 bases. This CDR3 is 13 amino acids long. V lost 3 bases, J lost 7 bases, and 12 bases lay in between.

V and J are TRBV5-4 and TRBJ2-1; no firm D call. The CDR3 runs to 12 residues. Germline V gives CDR1 SGHNT, CDR2 YYREEE (reference sequence). V was clipped by 0 bases and J by 9 bases, with 7 bases between them. DNA for the CDR3: TGTGCCAGCAGCTTGGTGGCAGCTGAGCAGTTCTTC. Translated: CASSLVAAEQFF.

The chain employs TRBV5-1 and TRBJ2-3; tentative D call: TRBD1 (5 bases). With 5 bases removed from V and 0 bases from J, the gap between germline ends came to 10 bases. The CDR3 runs 14 residues. Per the germline V gene, CDR1 is SGHRS and CDR2 is YFSETQ. The CDR3 DNA follows: TGCGCCAGCAGGATACAGGAGAGCACAGATACGCAGTATTTT. Translated: CASRIQESTDTQYF.

This clonotype was picked up a small number of times. The gene calls are TRBV28 and TRBJ2-1, with a possible D match to TRBD2 (5 bases). V was clipped by 7 bases and J by 7 bases, with 14 bases between them. CDR1 is MDHEN and CDR2 is SYDVKM in the germline V gene. The CDR3 contains 13 residues. The CDR3 coding sequence is TGTGCCAGCAAACTCTCCGGGGTTAATGAGCAGTTCTTC. Translating it yields CASKLSGVNEQFF.

This clonotype has only a few counts. The rearrangement joins TRBV6-5 to TRBJ1-5; 7 nucleotides line up with TRBD1. This CDR3 spans 16 amino acids. CDR1 and CDR2 from the germline V gene are MNHEY and SVGAGI. V lost 4 bases to trimming and J lost 2 bases; unmatched junction nucleotides: 8. The CDR3 region is CASSSGTVRGNQPQHF. As DNA, the CDR3 is TGTGCCAGCAGTTCGGGGACAGTGCGCGGCAATCAGCCCCAGCATTTT.

The CDR3 sequence is CASNPGTGGSGELFF. DNA for the CDR3: TGCGCCAGCAACCCGGGGACAGGGGGCTCCGGGGAGCTGTTTTTT. This chain joins TRBV5-1 and TRBJ2-2, with TRBD1 identical over 12 bases. V dropped 6 bases and J dropped 6; count of bases not matched to a gene: 6. The CDR3 covers 15 residues. From germline, CDR1 is SGHRS and CDR2 YFSETQ.

The V gene is TRBV7-2, the J gene TRBJ2-1; D is possibly TRBD2 (5 bases). Trimming took 7 bases from V and 12 from J, leaving 19 bases between them. The CDR3 consists of 13 residues. Germline V gene lookup returns CDR1 SGHTA and CDR2 FQGNSA. CDR3 protein: CASNSGSPVGQFF. The DNA of the CDR3 is TGTGCCAGCAACTCGGGGTCCCCAGTCGGGCAGTTCTTC.

This clonotype has a handful of counts. The chain recombines TRBV27 with TRBJ2-7; 10 bases line up with TRBD1. The CDR3 is made up of 15 amino acids. Germline V lookup: CDR1 MNHEY, CDR2 SMNVEV (reference sequence). V was clipped by 4 bases and J by 3 bases; unmatched bases: 6. CDR3 amino acids: CASSSGQGRHYEQYF. DNA of the CDR3: TGTGCCAGCAGTTCGGGACAGGGGAGGCACTACGAGCAGTACTTC.

The chain employs TRBV18 and TRBJ2-1, with D possibly being TRBD2 (6 bases). With 2 bases removed from V and 5 bases from J, the gap between germline ends came to 10 bases. The CDR3 spans 14 residues. Germline V CDR1 and CDR2: KGHSH, LQKENI. CDR3 nucleotide sequence: TGTGCCAGCTCACCAGGAGGGTTCGACAATGAGCAGTTCTTC. This gives the protein CASSPGGFDNEQFF.

This clonotype has a handful of counts. The gene calls are TRBV7-9 and TRBJ1-2; TRBD1 aligns across 12 bases. The V and J ends lost 4 bases and 6 bases, in that order; junction bases with no gene match: 6. This CDR3 spans 15 amino acids. Germline V gene sequence: CDR1 SEHNR, CDR2 FQNEAQ (reference sequence). CDR3 nucleotide sequence: TGTGCCAGCAGCTCACGGGACAGGGGGCGCGATGGCTACACCTTC. Residues: CASSSRDRGRDGYTF. Combining the CDR3 with reference TRBV7-9 and TRBJ1-2 gives the whole variable domain DTGVSQNPRHKITKRGQNVTFRCDPISEHNRLYWYRQTLGQGPEFLTYFQNEAQLEKSRLLSDRFSAERPKGSFSTLEIQRTEQGDSAMYLCASSSRDRGRDGYTFGSGTRLTVV.

V usage is TRBV5-1 and J usage is TRBJ2-1; D unclear. The CDR3 runs to 13 residues. Germline values: CDR1 SGHRS, CDR2 YFSETQ. V lost 1 base and J 5 bases, leaving 7 bases between the germline ends. CDR3 residues: CASSLRRDNEQFF. The CDR3, as DNA: TGCGCCAGCAGCTTGAGACGAGACAATGAGCAGTTCTTC.

This clonotype was seen more than once but under ten times. The chain recombines TRBV11-2 with TRBJ2-1, with 9 bases fitting TRBD2. The CDR3 length is 15 residues. Trimming at V came to 4 bases and at J to 7 bases, leaving 8 bases not matched to a gene. The V gene's germline CDR1 is SGHAT and CDR2 FQNNGV. The CDR3 coding sequence is TGTGCCAGCAGCTCGCAGAGCGGGAGGCGGAATGAGCAGTTCTTC. It specifies CASSSQSGRRNEQFF.